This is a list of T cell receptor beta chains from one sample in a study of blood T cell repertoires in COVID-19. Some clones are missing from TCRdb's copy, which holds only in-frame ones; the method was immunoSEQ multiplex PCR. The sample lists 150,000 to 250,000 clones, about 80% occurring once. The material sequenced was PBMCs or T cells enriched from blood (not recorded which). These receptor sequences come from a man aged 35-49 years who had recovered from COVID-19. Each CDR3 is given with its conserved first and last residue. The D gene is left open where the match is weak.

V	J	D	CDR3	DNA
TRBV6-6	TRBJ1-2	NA	CASSYSISGGGYTF	TGTGCCAGCAGTTACTCGATCTCGGGGGGTGGCTACACCTTC
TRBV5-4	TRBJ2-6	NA	CASSLAGAGANVLTF	TGTGCCAGCAGCTTGGCCGGGGCTGGGGCCAACGTCCTGACTTTC
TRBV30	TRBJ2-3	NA	CAWSVRGRSTDTQYF	TGTGCCTGGAGTGTACGAGGCAGAAGCACAGATACGCAGTATTTT
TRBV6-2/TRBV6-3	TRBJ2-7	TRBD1	CASSLDRGEQYF	TGTGCCAGCAGTTTAGACAGGGGCGAGCAGTACTTC
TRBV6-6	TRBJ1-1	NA	CASSPQRENTEAFF	TGTGCCAGCAGCCCGCAGCGGGAGAACACTGAAGCTTTCTTT
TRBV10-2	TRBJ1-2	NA	CASSESRQGLGYTF	TGCGCCAGCAGTGAGTCCAGGCAGGGACTTGGCTACACCTTC
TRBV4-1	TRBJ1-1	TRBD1	CASSLPGQPNTEAFF	TGCGCCAGCAGCTTACCGGGACAGCCAAACACTGAAGCTTTCTTT
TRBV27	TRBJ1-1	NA	CASKIQGPPPNTEAFF	TGTGCCAGCAAAATACAGGGCCCCCCTCCGAACACTGAAGCTTTCTTT
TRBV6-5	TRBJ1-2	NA	CASRPDGDGYTF	TGTGCCAGCAGACCTGACGGAGATGGCTACACCTTC
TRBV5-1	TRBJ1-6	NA	CASSLGQIYNSPLHF	TGCGCCAGCAGCCTCGGACAGATCTATAATTCACCCCTCCACTTT